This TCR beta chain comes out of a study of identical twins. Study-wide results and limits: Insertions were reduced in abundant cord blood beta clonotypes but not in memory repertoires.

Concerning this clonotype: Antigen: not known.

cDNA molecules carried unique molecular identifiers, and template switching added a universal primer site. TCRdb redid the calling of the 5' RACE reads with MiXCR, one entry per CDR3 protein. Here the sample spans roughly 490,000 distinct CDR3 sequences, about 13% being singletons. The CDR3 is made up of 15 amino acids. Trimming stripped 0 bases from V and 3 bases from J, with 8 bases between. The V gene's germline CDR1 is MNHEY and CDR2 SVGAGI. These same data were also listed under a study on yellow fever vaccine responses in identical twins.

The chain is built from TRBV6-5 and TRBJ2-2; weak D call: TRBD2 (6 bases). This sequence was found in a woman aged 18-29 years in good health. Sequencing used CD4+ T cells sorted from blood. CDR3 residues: CASSYSGLYTGELFF. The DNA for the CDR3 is TGTGCCAGCAGTTACTCGGGACTTTACACCGGGGAGCTGTTTTTT.